The entry below describes one T cell receptor (beta chain). What it binds is not known. At one end the junction does not follow the germline gene, possibly because of a read error. PCR involved 60 Vbeta and 13 Jbeta primers. Clones were read by immunoSEQ multiplex PCR, and TCRdb kept only the in-frame ones, dropping some. The sample lists some 200,000 clones, 70% seen once, with 2.6% in the top ten. These data are taken from a study of cytomegalovirus exposure and HLA in healthy donors. Study-level points and caveats: A prior analysis recorded that most TCR beta V segments were productive about 90% or about 30% of the time. Analysis was performed later, and it showed HLA-associated TCR beta chains to be more clonally expanded than equally common others.

This TCR was sampled from a man in his forties in good health and CMV-seropositive. The sequencing input was PBMCs.

The CDR3, as DNA: TGTTCCAGCAGCTTCGGTATGGGGCTTTACACAGATACGCAGTATTTT. This codes for CSSSFGMGLYTDTQYF. The chain employs TRBV7-9 and TRBJ2-3, with D maybe TRBD1 (5 bases). The CDR3 runs 16 residues. Germline values: CDR1 SEHNR, CDR2 FQNEAQ (reference sequence).